The 17 T cell receptor beta chains below were found in one sample sequenced in a study of T cells in Graves' hyperthyroidism and ophthalmopathy. There were TCR beta CDR3 regions amplified from RNA transcripts. TCR CDR3 regions were first amplified by RT-PCR with HTBI primers. TCRdb re-derived calls from the multiplex PCR reads in MiXCR, one entry per CDR3 protein. The table shows just under 750,000 distinct CDR3 sequences, with around 40% occurring only once. The material sequenced was blood. The receptors were gathered from a woman in her 40s with Graves' hyperthyroidism.

This chain joins TRBV7-9 and TRBJ2-6; D unclear. Trimming stripped 5 bases from V and 0 bases from J, with 20 bases between. CDR3 length equals 19 residues. Germline-derived CDR1 and CDR2 are SEHNR and FQNEAQ (reference sequence). The CDR3 reads CASSQGAKDPFSGANVLTF. The CDR3 DNA is TGTGCCAGCAGCCAAGGTGCGAAGGACCCTTTCTCTGGGGCCAACGTCCTGACTTTC.

V and J are TRBV25-1 and TRBJ1-2; TRBD1 matches at 10 bases. Per germline, CDR1 MGHDK and CDR2 SYGVNS. The CDR3 covers 17 residues. Trimming removed 5 bases from V and 1 base from J; junction bases left unmatched: 10. DNA for the CDR3: TGTGCCAGCAGTTCCTCCCGACAGGGGGCTTTTAACTATGGCTACACCTTC. Amino acid sequence: CASSSSRQGAFNYGYTF.

This chain links TRBV20-1 with TRBJ2-6; either TRBD1 or TRBD2 may fit D (5 bases each). Trimming left V 6 bases short and J 0 bases short, with 18 bases between. Germline CDR1 is DFQATT and CDR2 is SNEGSKA (reference sequence). The CDR3 totals 17 residues. CDR3 bases: TGCAGTGCAACCGGGACCCAAAAATTCTCTGGGGCCAACGTCCTGACTTTC. Residues: CSATGTQKFSGANVLTF.

The V gene is TRBV4-3, the J gene TRBJ2-7; possibly TRBD1 or TRBD2 for D (5 bases each). The CDR3 runs 13 residues. Germline-derived CDR1 and CDR2 are LGHNA and YSLEER. V dropped 0 bases and J dropped 12 bases, with 15 bases sitting between them. The CDR3 reads CASSQDRGRRGYF. The CDR3 DNA reads as TGCGCCAGCAGCCAAGATCGGGGACGGCGCGGGTACTTC.

This clonotype was seen repeatedly, ten times or more. This rearrangement joins TRBV27 to TRBJ1-2, with D perhaps TRBD1 (5 bases). The CDR3 has 13 amino acids. Trimming left V 0 bases short and J 5 bases short, with 7 bases between. CDR1 is MNHEY, CDR2 SMNVEV, per germline (reference sequence). Here the CDR3 DNA reads TGTGCCAGCAGTTTATCAGGGGAGTATGGCTACACCTTC. Translating gives CASSLSGEYGYTF.

CDR3 in amino acids: CASSFGTGFPGYSGANVLTF. In DNA form, the CDR3 reads TGTGCCAGCAGCTTCGGGACAGGGTTCCCTGGGTACTCTGGGGCCAACGTCCTGACTTTC. The rearrangement uses TRBV7-9 and TRBJ2-6; 9 bases fit TRBD1. V was clipped by 3 bases and J by 0 bases; unmatched bases: 12. The CDR3 runs 20 residues. Germline lookup yields CDR1 SEHNR and CDR2 FQNEAQ (reference sequence).

This chain uses TRBV20-1 with TRBJ1-4, with 8 nucleotides matching TRBD1. With V trimmed by 3 bases and J by 10 bases, 4 bases remained unmatched. The CDR3 contains 12 residues. CDR1 DFQATT and CDR2 SNEGSKA come from the germline V gene (reference sequence). CDR3 nucleotides: TGCAGTGCTAGGGACAGGGCCAGAAAACTGTTTTTT. Protein: CSARDRARKLFF.

This clonotype was found many times. This rearrangement joins TRBV20-1 to TRBJ1-6; D is perhaps TRBD1 (5 bases). Looked up from germline, CDR1 is DFQATT and CDR2 is SNEGSKA (reference sequence). This CDR3 comprises 13 residues. V gave up 2 bases and J gave up 7 bases, with 9 bases separating them. This chain's CDR3 is CSARQGSNSPLHF. In nucleotides, the CDR3 is TGCAGTGCTAGACAGGGAAGCAATTCACCCCTCCACTTT.

There are many counts of this clonotype. CDR3 nucleotides: TGTGCCAGCAGCGTAGTTCGGACGCCTGTTGGCTACACCTTC. Translated, it gives CASSVVRTPVGYTF. The chain uses TRBV9 and TRBJ1-2, with D uncertain. V was cut by 0 bases and J by 7 bases, with 13 bases left in between. From germline, CDR1 is SGDLS and CDR2 YYNGEE. The CDR3 extends over 14 amino acids.

Worth noting for this clonotype: Sequence at one end of the junction differs from germline and may be a read error. The chain links TRBV7-8 to TRBJ2-5; 12 bases are shared with TRBD2. Per the germline V gene, CDR1 is SGHVS and CDR2 is FQNEAQ. There are 18 residues in the CDR3. This CDR3 reads CASSQGDRLAGEQETQYF. Here the CDR3 DNA reads TGCGCCAGCAGCCAAGGGGATAGACTAGCGGGGGAACAAGAGACCCAGTACTTC.

This chain joins TRBV9 and TRBJ2-7, with D unclear. Looked up from germline, CDR1 is SGDLS and CDR2 is YYNGEE. The CDR3 runs 11 residues. The V and J ends lost 4 bases and 8 bases respectively, with 10 bases between them. The DNA of the CDR3 is TGTGCCAGCAGCTCGGGCCCCCAGCAGTACTTC. Translated, it gives CASSSGPQQYF. Filled out from reference TRBV9 and TRBJ2-7, the complete variable domain reads DSGVTQTPKHLITATGQRVTLRCSPRSGDLSVYWYQQSLDQGLQFLIQYYNGEERAKGNILERFSAQQFPDLHSELNLSSLELGDSALYFCASSSGPQQYFGPGTRLTVT.

The chain combines TRBV6-5 with TRBJ2-5, with D possibly being TRBD2 (6 bases). Trimming removed 7 bases from V and 5 bases from J, with 17 bases in between. Germline V gene lookup returns CDR1 MNHEY and CDR2 SVGAGI. The CDR3 runs 14 residues. In DNA, the CDR3 is TGTGCCAGCATGAAAGCCGGGGCGGGGGAGACCCAGTACTTC. Encoded protein: CASMKAGAGETQYF.

This clonotype was detected many times. The rearrangement links TRBV20-1 to TRBJ1-1; D unresolved. CDR1 and CDR2 (germline): DFQATT, SNEGSKA (reference sequence). V lost 5 bases, J lost 1 base, and 8 bases lay in between. The CDR3 is 12 amino acids. The CDR3 is CSAWVQNTEAFF. The CDR3, as DNA: TGCAGTGCTTGGGTACAGAACACTGAAGCTTTCTTT.

This clonotype came up many times. The V call is TRBV10-2, the J call TRBJ1-5; D gene unclear. CDR1 and CDR2 (germline): WSHSY, SAAADI. This CDR3 contains 13 residues. Between the trimmed V and J ends, which lost 0 bases and 7 bases, there was a span of 7 bases. This CDR3 is CASSESQGQPQHF. The CDR3 bases are TGCGCCAGCAGTGAGTCCCAAGGGCAGCCCCAGCATTTT.

This clonotype showed up just a few times. CDR3 sequence reads: CASSLAGGLADTQYF. In DNA, the CDR3 is TGTGCCAGCAGCTTAGCGGGAGGGCTGGCAGATACGCAGTATTTT. The chain couples TRBV7-9 to TRBJ2-3; 7 nucleotides line up with TRBD2. CDR3 length equals 15 residues. The V gene end was trimmed by 0 bases and the J gene end by 4 bases; junction bases not matched to a gene: 4. Germline CDR1 SEHNR, CDR2 FQNEAQ (reference sequence).

The chain has TRBV6-5 and TRBJ1-5, with D perhaps matching TRBD1 (5 bases). The CDR3 spans 14 residues. Trimming shortened V by 4 bases and J by 9 bases, and 16 bases separated the two germline ends. CDR1 and CDR2 from the germline V gene are MNHEY and SVGAGI. CDR3 amino acids: CASSLGGTGRPQHF. The CDR3 DNA reads TGTGCCAGCAGTTTGGGGGGAACGGGGCGGCCCCAGCATTTT.

V usage is TRBV12-3 or TRBV12-4 and J usage is TRBJ1-5, with D possibly being TRBD1 (5 bases). V shed 6 bases and J shed 1 base, with 13 bases lying between them. CDR3 length: 15 residues. The CDR3 protein is CASRKGVLSNQPQHF. CDR3 DNA: TGTGCCAGCAGGAAAGGGGTATTGAGCAATCAGCCCCAGCATTTT.